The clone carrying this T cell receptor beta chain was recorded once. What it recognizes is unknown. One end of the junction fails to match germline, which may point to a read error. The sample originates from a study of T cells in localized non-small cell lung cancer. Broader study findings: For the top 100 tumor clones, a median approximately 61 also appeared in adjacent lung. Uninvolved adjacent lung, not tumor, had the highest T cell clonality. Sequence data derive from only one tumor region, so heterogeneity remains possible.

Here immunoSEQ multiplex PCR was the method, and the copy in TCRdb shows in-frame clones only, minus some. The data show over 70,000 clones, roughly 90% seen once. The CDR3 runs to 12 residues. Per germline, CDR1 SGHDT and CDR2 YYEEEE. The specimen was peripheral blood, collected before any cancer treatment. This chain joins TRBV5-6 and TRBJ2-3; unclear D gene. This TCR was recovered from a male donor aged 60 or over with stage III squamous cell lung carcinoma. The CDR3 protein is CASSLESNTQYF. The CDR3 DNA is TGTGCCAGCAGTTTGGAGTCAAATACGCAGTATTTT.